A single sample gave rise to the 25 T cell receptor beta chains below, sequenced in a study of blood T cell repertoires in COVID-19. Data came from immunoSEQ multiplex PCR; TCRdb stores just in-frame clones and leaves some out. The sample includes around 150,000 clones, over 75% of them seen just once. Sequencing used PBMCs or T cells enriched from blood (not recorded which). Every receptor here comes from a middle-aged man who had recovered from COVID-19.

This clone showed up just once. J is TRBJ1-4 and V is TRBV9; 9 bases are shared with TRBD1. This CDR3 is 13 amino acids long. CDR1 SGDLS and CDR2 YYNGEE come from the germline V gene. J lost 6 bases, V lost 7 bases, and 4 bases had no gene match. CDR3 nucleotides: TGTGCCAGCGGACAGGGGTCGGATGAAAAACTGTTTTTT. It translates to CASGQGSDEKLFF.

The chain uses TRBV15 and TRBJ2-2; perhaps TRBD2 as D (6 bases). This CDR3 contains 16 residues. Germline-derived CDR1 and CDR2 are LNHNV and YYDKDF (reference sequence). V gave up 8 bases and J gave up 0 bases, with 16 bases separating them. CDR3 amino acids: CATQVVWRANTGELFF. The CDR3 DNA follows: TGTGCCACCCAGGTAGTTTGGAGGGCGAACACCGGGGAGCTGTTTTTT.

This chain links TRBV19 with TRBJ2-1; 13 bases map to TRBD2. The CDR3 spans 15 residues. Germline CDR1 and CDR2: LNHDA and SQIVND (reference sequence). Trimming cost V 7 bases and J 8 bases; bases outside gene matches: 8. CDR3 sequence reads: CASKDWTSGSHEQFF. The CDR3 DNA reads TGTGCCAGTAAGGATTGGACTAGCGGGAGCCATGAGCAGTTCTTC.

The V gene is TRBV19, the J gene TRBJ2-3; 9 bases map to TRBD2. The V gene's germline CDR1 is LNHDA and CDR2 SQIVND (reference sequence). This CDR3 comprises 14 residues. V trimming: 3 bases; J trimming: 10 bases; junction bases outside the gene matches: 8. CDR3 DNA: TGTGCCAGTAGTATGGGTAGCGGGAGTGGTGCGCAGTATTTT. Translation: CASSMGSGSGAQYF.

The chain carries TRBV9 and TRBJ2-7, with 7 bases aligning to TRBD1. This CDR3 is 18 amino acids long. Germline lookup yields CDR1 SGDLS and CDR2 YYNGEE. V lost 0 bases to trimming and J lost 5 bases; unmatched junction nucleotides: 17. CDR3 region: CASSVGARGTALTDEQYF. CDR3 DNA sequence: TGTGCCAGCAGCGTAGGAGCAAGGGGGACAGCCCTTACTGACGAGCAGTACTTC. The variable domain in full, with the rest retrieved from reference TRBV9 and TRBJ2-7, is DSGVTQTPKHLITATGQRVTLRCSPRSGDLSVYWYQQSLDQGLQFLIQYYNGEERAKGNILERFSAQQFPDLHSELNLSSLELGDSALYFCASSVGARGTALTDEQYFGPGTRLTVT.

This chain links TRBV6-5 with TRBJ1-1; D is possibly TRBD1 (5 bases). The CDR3 consists of 13 residues. The germline gives CDR1 MNHEY, CDR2 SVGAGI. V lost 0 bases to trimming and J lost 5 bases, with 7 bases between them. The CDR3 region has the DNA TGTGCCAGCAGTTACTCGGGGGGGACTGAAGCTTTCTTT. Its translation is CASSYSGGTEAFF.

This clone was counted a few times. The chain combines TRBV15 with TRBJ2-1; TRBD1 aligns across 9 bases. Germline loops: CDR1 LNHNV, CDR2 YYDKDF (reference sequence). Unmatched junction bases numbered 11, after V lost 5 bases and J lost 12 bases. This CDR3 is 14 amino acids long. The CDR3 region has the DNA TGTGCCACCAGCTCCCGGGACAGGGCCCGGGGGCAGTTCTTC. Its translation: CATSSRDRARGQFF.

The gene calls are TRBV27 and TRBJ2-1, with a weak D call TRBD1 (6 bases). The germline V gene encodes CDR1 MNHEY and CDR2 SMNVEV (reference sequence). The CDR3 has 17 residues. Trimming cost V 0 bases and J 9 bases, with 21 bases left between them. CDR3 amino acids: CASSLSIVAGDWGEQFF. The CDR3 bases are TGTGCCAGCAGTTTATCGATAGTAGCAGGGGATTGGGGTGAGCAGTTCTTC.

The rearrangement uses TRBV24-1 and TRBJ1-1; 9 bases match TRBD1. From germline, CDR1 is KGHDR and CDR2 SFDVKD. Germline trimming cut 10 bases from V and 1 base from J; bases unmatched to any gene: 9. The CDR3 runs to 15 residues. CDR3 in DNA: TGTGCCACGCGGGACAGGGCGGAGGAGAACACTGAAGCTTTCTTT. Translating it yields CATRDRAEENTEAFF.

The rearrangement links TRBV28 to TRBJ1-5; 9 bases agree with TRBD1. The CDR3 consists of 15 residues. The V gene end was trimmed by 2 bases and the J gene end by 7 bases; junction bases not matched to a gene: 6. In germline, CDR1 is MDHEN, CDR2 SYDVKM. The CDR3 spells CASSLTGQGTQPQHF. The CDR3, as DNA: TGTGCCAGCAGTTTAACCGGACAGGGGACCCAGCCCCAGCATTTT.

The genes are TRBV18 and TRBJ1-3; 8 bases match TRBD1. J gave up 0 bases and V 0 bases, and 1 base lay outside the gene matches. Germline CDR1 KGHSH, CDR2 LQKENI. This CDR3 is built from 16 residues. The CDR3 loop is CASSPPGQASGNTIYF. Written as DNA, the CDR3 is TGTGCCAGCTCACCACCGGGACAGGCCTCTGGAAACACCATATATTTT. The whole variable domain, remainder taken from reference TRBV18 and TRBJ1-3, is NAGVMQNPRHLVRRRGQEARLRCSPMKGHSHVYWYRQLPEEGLKFMVYLQKENIIDESGMPKERFSAEFPKEGPSILRIQQVVRGDSAAYFCASSPPGQASGNTIYFGEGSWLTVV.

The rearrangement uses TRBV19 and TRBJ2-1; D may be TRBD2 (6 bases). The CDR3 is 14 amino acids. V was trimmed by 5 bases and J by 1 base, leaving 9 bases between them. The germline V gene has CDR1 LNHDA and CDR2 SQIVND (reference sequence). This CDR3 reads CASSGGNSYNEQFF. CDR3 in DNA: TGTGCCAGTAGTGGGGGGAATTCCTACAATGAGCAGTTCTTC.

The rearrangement joins TRBV7-9 to TRBJ2-1; D gene unclear. CDR1 SEHNR and CDR2 FQNEAQ come from the germline V gene (reference sequence). The V and J ends lost 4 bases and 7 bases respectively, with 8 bases between them. This CDR3 region has 12 residues. The CDR3 DNA follows: TGTGCCAGCAGCTCCAGACTGAATGAGCAGTTCTTC. Residues: CASSSRLNEQFF.

This chain links TRBV5-1 with TRBJ2-1; D is uncertain. Per the germline V gene, CDR1 is SGHRS and CDR2 is YFSETQ. V was pared by 2 bases and J by 6 bases, with 6 bases between. CDR3 size: 12 residues. DNA of the CDR3: TGCGCCAGCAGCTTCGGAGCCAATGAGCAGTTCTTC. It is translated as CASSFGANEQFF.

This clone has just one count. This chain joins TRBV28 and TRBJ2-7; 11 nucleotides match TRBD2. Germline V lookup: CDR1 MDHEN, CDR2 SYDVKM. The CDR3 totals 16 residues. J lost 3 bases, V lost 4 bases, and 8 bases had no gene match. CDR3 residues: CASSSRGGTSGYEQYF. CDR3 DNA: TGTGCCAGCAGTTCACGGGGGGGGACTAGCGGCTACGAGCAGTACTTC.

V and J are TRBV16 and TRBJ1-5; 9 bases are a match to TRBD1. The germline CDR1 and CDR2 sequences are KGHSY and FQNENV. The CDR3 has 15 residues. V dropped 4 bases and J dropped 2; count of bases not matched to a gene: 3. The chain's CDR3 is CASSLGQGRNQPQHF. The CDR3 DNA reads TGTGCCAGCAGCCTAGGACAGGGGCGCAATCAGCCCCAGCATTTT. Full variable domain (outside the CDR3, taken from reference TRBV16 and TRBJ1-5): GEEVAQTPKHLVRGEGQKAKLYCAPIKGHSYVFWYQQVLKNEFKFLISFQNENVFDETGMPKERFSAKCLPNSPCSLEIQATKLEDSAVYFCASSLGQGRNQPQHFGDGTRLSIL.

This chain connects TRBV5-8 to TRBJ2-1; 8 bases are a match to TRBD2. The CDR3 sequence is 16 residues long. Germline-derived CDR1 and CDR2 are SGHTS and YDEGEE. Trimming removed 1 base from V and 1 base from J; junction bases left unmatched: 4. The CDR3 region has the DNA TGTGCCAGCAGCTTGTATAGCGGGACTTCCTACAATGAGCAGTTCTTC. The encoded protein is CASSLYSGTSYNEQFF. The full variable domain, with the rest looked up from reference TRBV5-8 and TRBJ2-1, is EAGVTQSPTHLIKTRGQQATLRCSPISGHTSVYWYQQALGLGLQFLLWYDEGEERNRGNFPPRFSGRQFPNYSSELNVNALELEDSALYLCASSLYSGTSYNEQFFGPGTRLTVL.

The chain joins TRBV7-9 to TRBJ1-5; TRBD1 matches 8 bases. There are 17 residues in the CDR3. CDR1 is SEHNR, CDR2 FQNEAQ, per germline (reference sequence). V lost 1 base, J lost 1 base, and 6 bases stayed unmatched. The DNA of the CDR3 is TGTGCCAGCAGCTTAGTCAGGGGGCAGAGGAGCAATCAGCCCCAGCATTTT. Encoded protein: CASSLVRGQRSNQPQHF.

This sequence joins TRBV18 and TRBJ2-3; D gene ambiguous. Deletions cut 6 bases from V and 3 bases from J, with 7 bases between. Germline CDR1 reads KGHSH; CDR2 reads LQKENI. The CDR3 is 12 amino acids. The CDR3 loop reads CASSTVTDTQYF. Here the CDR3 DNA reads TGTGCCAGCTCCACAGTAACAGATACGCAGTATTTT.

The chain carries TRBV4-2 and TRBJ2-7; D is possibly TRBD1 (6 bases). V was cut by 3 bases and J by 0 bases, with 15 bases left in between. Germline CDR1 is LGHNA and CDR2 is YNFKEQ. The CDR3 totals 16 residues. The CDR3 is CASSQSQGSPSYEQYF. The CDR3 DNA reads as TGTGCCAGCAGCCAGAGCCAGGGGTCTCCCTCCTACGAGCAGTACTTC.

The CDR3, as DNA: TGTGCCAGCAGCGTATCGGGGGATAAGAATTCACCCCTCCACTTT. Translating it yields CASSVSGDKNSPLHF. This chain connects TRBV9 to TRBJ1-6; D perhaps matches TRBD1 (5 bases). The CDR3 covers 15 residues. V lost 1 base and J 7 bases, leaving 12 bases between the germline ends. Germline CDR1 reads SGDLS; CDR2 reads YYNGEE.

The genes are TRBV7-8 and TRBJ1-3; 8 bases fit TRBD1. Trimming cost V 3 bases and J 4 bases; bases outside gene matches: 5. The length of the CDR3 is 15 residues. Germline values: CDR1 SGHVS, CDR2 FQNEAQ. CDR3 coding DNA: TGTGCCAGCAGCTTCGCGGACAGGGTCGGAAACACCATATATTTT. This codes for CASSFADRVGNTIYF.

The chain carries TRBV5-6 and TRBJ2-4; TRBD2 matches 9 bases. Germline CDR1 and CDR2: SGHDT and YYEEEE. This CDR3 contains 12 residues. With 4 bases clipped from V and 8 bases from J, the junction kept 1 base outside the gene matches. CDR3 bases: TGTGCCAGCAGCACTAGCGGGTACATTCAGTACTTC. This gives the protein CASSTSGYIQYF.

This chain connects TRBV28 to TRBJ2-7; 9 bases are shared with TRBD1. The CDR3 is made up of 14 amino acids. With V trimmed by 11 bases and J by 4 bases, 12 bases remained unmatched. Germline CDR1 reads MDHEN; CDR2 reads SYDVKM. CDR3: CAARPGQGFYEQYF. In DNA, the CDR3 is TGTGCCGCCCGTCCGGGACAGGGTTTTTACGAGCAGTACTTC.

V is TRBV2 and J is TRBJ2-2; D gene ambiguous. Germline V lookup: CDR1 SNHLY, CDR2 FYNNEI. The V end was cut by 8 bases, the J end by 6 bases, with 13 bases between. This CDR3 has 13 amino acids. CDR3 nucleotide sequence: TGTGCCAGCTACGTGAGAGCCGCCGGGGAGCTGTTTTTT. Its protein product is CASYVRAAGELFF.